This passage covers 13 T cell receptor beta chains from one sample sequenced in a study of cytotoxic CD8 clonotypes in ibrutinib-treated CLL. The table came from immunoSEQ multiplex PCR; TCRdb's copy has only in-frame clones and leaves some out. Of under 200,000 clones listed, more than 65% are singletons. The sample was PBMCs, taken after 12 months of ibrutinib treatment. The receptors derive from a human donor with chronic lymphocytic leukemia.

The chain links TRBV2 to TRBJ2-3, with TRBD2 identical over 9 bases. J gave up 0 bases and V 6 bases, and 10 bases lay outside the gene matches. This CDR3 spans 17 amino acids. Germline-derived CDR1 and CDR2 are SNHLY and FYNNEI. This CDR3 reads CASSLGTSRQSTDTQYF. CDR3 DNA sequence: TGTGCCAGCAGCCTTGGGACTAGCAGACAAAGCACAGATACGCAGTATTTT.

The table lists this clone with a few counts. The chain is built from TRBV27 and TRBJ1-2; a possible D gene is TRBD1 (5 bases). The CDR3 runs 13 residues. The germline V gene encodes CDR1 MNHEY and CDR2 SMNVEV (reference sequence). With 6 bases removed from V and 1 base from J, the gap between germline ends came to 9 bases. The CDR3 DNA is TGTGCCAGCAGGGTGGACATTAACTATGGCTACACCTTC. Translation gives CASRVDINYGYTF.

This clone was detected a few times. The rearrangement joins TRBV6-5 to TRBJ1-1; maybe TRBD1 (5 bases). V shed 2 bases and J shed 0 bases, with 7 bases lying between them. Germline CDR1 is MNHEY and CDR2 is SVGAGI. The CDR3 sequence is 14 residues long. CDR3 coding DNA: TGTGCCAGCAGTTACCCGGGGGTGAACACTGAAGCTTTCTTT. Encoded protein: CASSYPGVNTEAFF.

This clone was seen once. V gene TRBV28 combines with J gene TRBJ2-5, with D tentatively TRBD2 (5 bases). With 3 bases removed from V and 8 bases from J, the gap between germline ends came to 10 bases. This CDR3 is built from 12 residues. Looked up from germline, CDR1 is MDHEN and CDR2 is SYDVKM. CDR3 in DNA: TGTGCCAGCAGTTTTTCTAGCCATACCCAGTACTTC. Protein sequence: CASSFSSHTQYF.

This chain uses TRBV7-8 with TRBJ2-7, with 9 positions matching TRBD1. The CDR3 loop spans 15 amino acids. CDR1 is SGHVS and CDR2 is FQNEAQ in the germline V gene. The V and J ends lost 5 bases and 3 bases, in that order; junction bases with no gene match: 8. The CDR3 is CASSVGTGNSYEQYF. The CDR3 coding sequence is TGTGCCAGCAGCGTCGGGACAGGGAATAGCTACGAGCAGTACTTC.

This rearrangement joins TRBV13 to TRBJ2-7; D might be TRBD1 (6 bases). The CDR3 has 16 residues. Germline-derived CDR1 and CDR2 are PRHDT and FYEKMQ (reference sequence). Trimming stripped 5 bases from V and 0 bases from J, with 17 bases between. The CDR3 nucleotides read TGTGCCAGCAGCGCCCTGGGGGACATACGCTCCTACGAGCAGTACTTC. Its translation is CASSALGDIRSYEQYF.

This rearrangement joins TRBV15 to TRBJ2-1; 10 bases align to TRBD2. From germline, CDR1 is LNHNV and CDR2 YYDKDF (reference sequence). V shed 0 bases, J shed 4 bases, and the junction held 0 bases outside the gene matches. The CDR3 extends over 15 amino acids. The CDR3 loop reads CATSRETSGYNEQFF. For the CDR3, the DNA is TGTGCCACCAGCAGAGAGACTAGCGGGTACAATGAGCAGTTCTTC.

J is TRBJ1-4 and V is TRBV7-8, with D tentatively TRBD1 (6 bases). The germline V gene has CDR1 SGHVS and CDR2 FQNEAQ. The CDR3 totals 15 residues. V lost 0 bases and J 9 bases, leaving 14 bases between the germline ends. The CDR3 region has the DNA TGTGCCAGCAGCTTAGCTCAGGGTAGGGGGAAAAAACTGTTTTTT. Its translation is CASSLAQGRGKKLFF.

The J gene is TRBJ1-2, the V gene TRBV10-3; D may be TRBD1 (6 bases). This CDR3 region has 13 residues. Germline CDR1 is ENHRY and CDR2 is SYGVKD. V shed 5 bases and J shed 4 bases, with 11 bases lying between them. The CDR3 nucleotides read TGTGCCATCAGTCCAGGGGATCCCTATGGCTACACCTTC. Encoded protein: CAISPGDPYGYTF.

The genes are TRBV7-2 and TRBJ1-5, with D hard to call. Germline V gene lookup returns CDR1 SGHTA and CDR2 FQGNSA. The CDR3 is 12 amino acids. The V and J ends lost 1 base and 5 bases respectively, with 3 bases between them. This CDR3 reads CASSLDYQPQHF. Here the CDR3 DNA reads TGTGCCAGCAGCTTAGATTATCAGCCCCAGCATTTT.

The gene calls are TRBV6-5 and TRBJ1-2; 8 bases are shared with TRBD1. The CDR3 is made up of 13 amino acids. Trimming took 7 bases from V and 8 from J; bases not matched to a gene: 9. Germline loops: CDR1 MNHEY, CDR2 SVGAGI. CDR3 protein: CASTADRARGYTF. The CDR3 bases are TGTGCCAGCACCGCGGACAGGGCCCGAGGCTACACCTTC.

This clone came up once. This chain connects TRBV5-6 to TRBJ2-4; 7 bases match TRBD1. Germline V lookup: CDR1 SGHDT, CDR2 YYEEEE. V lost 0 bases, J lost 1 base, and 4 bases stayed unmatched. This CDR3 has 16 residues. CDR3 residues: CASSLGGQFAKNIQYF. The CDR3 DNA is TGTGCCAGCAGCTTGGGGGGACAGTTTGCCAAAAACATTCAGTACTTC.

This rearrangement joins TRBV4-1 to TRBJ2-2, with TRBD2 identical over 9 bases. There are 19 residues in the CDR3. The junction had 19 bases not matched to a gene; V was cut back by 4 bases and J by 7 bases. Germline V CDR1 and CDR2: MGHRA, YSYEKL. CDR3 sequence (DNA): TGCGCCAGCAGCCCGCGAGGAGACAGCGGGGGGTCGAATGGCGGGGAGCTGTTTTTT. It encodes CASSPRGDSGGSNGGELFF.